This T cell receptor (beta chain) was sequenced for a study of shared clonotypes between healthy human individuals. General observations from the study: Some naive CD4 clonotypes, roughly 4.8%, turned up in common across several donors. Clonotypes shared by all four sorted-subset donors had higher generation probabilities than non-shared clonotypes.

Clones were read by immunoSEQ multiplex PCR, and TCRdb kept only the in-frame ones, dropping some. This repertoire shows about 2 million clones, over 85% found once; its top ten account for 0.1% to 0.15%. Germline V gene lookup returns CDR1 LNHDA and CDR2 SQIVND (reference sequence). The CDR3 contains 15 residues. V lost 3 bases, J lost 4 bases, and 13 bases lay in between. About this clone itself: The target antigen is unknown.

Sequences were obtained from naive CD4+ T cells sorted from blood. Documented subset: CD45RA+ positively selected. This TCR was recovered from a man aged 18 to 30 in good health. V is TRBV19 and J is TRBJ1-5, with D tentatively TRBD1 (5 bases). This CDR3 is CASSIVSGRNQPQHF. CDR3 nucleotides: TGTGCCAGTAGTATTGTATCAGGGAGAAATCAGCCCCAGCATTTT.